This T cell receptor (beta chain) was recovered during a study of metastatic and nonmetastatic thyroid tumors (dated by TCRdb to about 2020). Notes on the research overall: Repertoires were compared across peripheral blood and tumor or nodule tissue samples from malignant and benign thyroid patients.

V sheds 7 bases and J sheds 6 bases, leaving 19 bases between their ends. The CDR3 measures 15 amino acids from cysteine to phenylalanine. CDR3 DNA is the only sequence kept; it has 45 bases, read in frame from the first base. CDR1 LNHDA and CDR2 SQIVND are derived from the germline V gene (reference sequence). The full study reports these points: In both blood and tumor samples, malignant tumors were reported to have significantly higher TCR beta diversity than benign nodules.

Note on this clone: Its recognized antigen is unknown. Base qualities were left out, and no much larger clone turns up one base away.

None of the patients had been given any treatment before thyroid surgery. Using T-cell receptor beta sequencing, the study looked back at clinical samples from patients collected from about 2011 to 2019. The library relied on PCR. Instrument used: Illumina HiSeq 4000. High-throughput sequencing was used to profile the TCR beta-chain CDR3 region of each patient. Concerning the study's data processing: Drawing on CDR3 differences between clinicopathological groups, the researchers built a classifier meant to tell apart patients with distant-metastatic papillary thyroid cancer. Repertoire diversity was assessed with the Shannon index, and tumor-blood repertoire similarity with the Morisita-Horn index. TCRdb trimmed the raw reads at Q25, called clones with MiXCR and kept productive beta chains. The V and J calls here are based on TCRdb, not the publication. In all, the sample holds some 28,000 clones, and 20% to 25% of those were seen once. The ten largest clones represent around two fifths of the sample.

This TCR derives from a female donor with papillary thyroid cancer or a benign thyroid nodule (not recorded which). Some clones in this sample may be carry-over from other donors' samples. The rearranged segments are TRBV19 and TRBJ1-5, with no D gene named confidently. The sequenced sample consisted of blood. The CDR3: CASTKTQGKTQPQHF. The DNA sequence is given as TGTGCCAGTACCAAGACGCAAGGGAAAACTCAGCCCCAGCATTTT.